These T cell receptor beta chains were read from a single sample in a study of blood T cell repertoires in COVID-19. Clones were read by immunoSEQ multiplex PCR, and TCRdb kept only the in-frame ones, dropping some. The sample yields some 220,000 clones, about 79% seen once. Sequencing was performed on PBMCs or T cells enriched from blood (not recorded which). All receptors come from a woman in her forties with acute COVID-19. The CDR3 runs from the conserved cysteine through the conserved F or W. Fields, in order: V gene, D gene, J gene, clone size, CDR3 DNA, CDR3 protein. D genes are given only for firm matches. Only part of the rows carry a size: once, few, many, or a class if the clone is expanded.

>TRBV6-4|NA|TRBJ2-3|few
TGTGCCAGCAGTGAAGTAGCGCAGGGGGGAGGCACAGATACGCAGTATTTT
CASSEVAQGGGTDTQYF
>TRBV28|NA|TRBJ2-7|NA
TGTGCCAGCAGTTTATCTGTACTCTACGAGCAGTACTTC
CASSLSVLYEQYF
>TRBV19|NA|TRBJ2-7|NA
TGTGCCAGTATGCCGCAGGGGGGCCTCTACGAGCAGTACTTC
CASMPQGGLYEQYF
>TRBV19|TRBD1|TRBJ1-3|NA
TGTGCCAGTAGTGCGACAGGGGGCGGTTCTGGAAACACCATATATTTT
CASSATGGGSGNTIYF
>TRBV6-5|NA|TRBJ1-2|NA
TGTGCCAGCAGTCGCCTAGACAGCTACGGCTACACCTTC
CASSRLDSYGYTF
>TRBV28|TRBD1|TRBJ2-4|few
TGTGCCAGCAGGCAGGGGGTCAAAAACATTCAGTACTTC
CASRQGVKNIQYF
>TRBV28|NA|TRBJ1-5|NA
TGTGCCAGCAGTTACCCGACAGGCTATAGCAATCAGCCCCAGCATTTT
CASSYPTGYSNQPQHF
>TRBV7-3|NA|TRBJ2-6|NA
TGTGCCAGCAGGTCAGGGTCTGGGGCCAACGTCCTGACTTTC
CASRSGSGANVLTF
>TRBV19|TRBD1|TRBJ1-6|NA
TGTGCCAGTAGTAGAACCGGACAGGGGGCTTCACCCCTCCACTTT
CASSRTGQGASPLHF
>TRBV3-1/TRBV3-2|NA|TRBJ2-5|few
TGTGCCAGCAGCCGAGACCCGTCCGAGACCCAGTACTTC
CASSRDPSETQYF
>TRBV28|NA|TRBJ1-4|NA
TGTGCCAGCAGTTTCCCGGTAGCAACTAATGAAAAACTGTTTTTT
CASSFPVATNEKLFF
>TRBV7-9|NA|TRBJ2-3|NA
TGTGCCAGCAGTCTGAACAGAGATACGCAGTATTTT
CASSLNRDTQYF
>TRBV18|TRBD1|TRBJ1-4|NA
TGTGCCAGCTCACCACAGACAGGGTTTGAAAAATTGTTTTTT
CASSPQTGFEKLFF
>TRBV3-1/TRBV3-2|NA|TRBJ1-4|NA
TGTGCCAGCACGGGGGGCTGGGATGAAAAACTGTTTTTT
CASTGGWDEKLFF
>TRBV6-5|NA|TRBJ2-3|once
TGTGCCAGCAGTCCGCCGGGACTCCACGGAGATACGCAGTATTTT
CASSPPGLHGDTQYF
>TRBV4-1|NA|TRBJ2-7|NA
TGCGCCAGCAGCCCCAACAGGGTTCCCTACGAGCAGTACTTC
CASSPNRVPYEQYF
>TRBV28|NA|TRBJ2-4|NA
TGTGCCAGCAGTTCCCCGGCTAGCGCGCTAGCCAAAAACATTCAGTACTTC
CASSSPASALAKNIQYF
>TRBV5-4|TRBD1|TRBJ1-1|NA
TGTGCCAGCAGCTCTACCTACTGGACAGGGTTTAACACTGAAGCTTTCTTT
CASSSTYWTGFNTEAFF
>TRBV3-1/TRBV3-2|TRBD2|TRBJ2-7|NA
TGTGCCAGCAGCCCGACTAGCGGTCGGCCCATTTTGGCGCAGTACTTC
CASSPTSGRPILAQYF
>TRBV6-5|NA|TRBJ2-5|once
TGTGCCAGCAGTTACTCGGGGGGGGCTCAAGAGACCCAGTACTTC
CASSYSGGAQETQYF
>TRBV5-8|NA|TRBJ2-2|NA
TGTGCCAGCAGCTCTGAGCGACGGACCGGGGAGCTGTTTTTT
CASSSERRTGELFF
>TRBV24-1|TRBD1|TRBJ2-3|NA
TGTGCCACCAGTGAGCTTGGGACAGGGGGAGATACGCAGTATTTT
CATSELGTGGDTQYF
>TRBV7-8|NA|TRBJ1-1|NA
TGTGCCAGCAGCTTAGTTCGCCAGGGGTTGGCCACTGAAGCTTTCTTT
CASSLVRQGLATEAFF
>TRBV19|NA|TRBJ1-1|NA
TGTGCCAGTGCCTTTCGGGGGGACACTGAAGCTTTCTTT
CASAFRGDTEAFF
>TRBV19|NA|TRBJ2-2|once
TGTGCCAGTAGTCGGAGAACAGGGCACACCGGGGAGCTGTTTTTT
CASSRRTGHTGELFF
>TRBV6-2/TRBV6-3|NA|TRBJ1-2|NA
TGTGCCAGCAGTTACAATGGGTTGTCAGGGTCTGGCTACACCTTC
CASSYNGLSGSGYTF
>TRBV2|NA|TRBJ1-1|NA
TGTGCCAGCAGTGATTCCGGGAAGGCTTTCTTT
CASSDSGKAFF
>TRBV2|TRBD2|TRBJ2-1|NA
TGTGCCAGCAAAGTAGCGGGAAATGAGCAGTTCTTC
CASKVAGNEQFF
>TRBV7-6|TRBD1|TRBJ1-3|NA
TGTGCCAGCAGCCATCCGGGACAGGACTCTGGAAACACCATATATTTT
CASSHPGQDSGNTIYF
>TRBV5-1|NA|TRBJ2-2|NA
TGCGCCAGCAGCTTGGTACCGGGATTGAACACCGGGGAGCTGTTTTTT
CASSLVPGLNTGELFF
>TRBV30|NA|TRBJ1-2|NA
TGTGCCTGGAGTGTACAGGGTTATGGCTACACCTTC
CAWSVQGYGYTF
>TRBV13|NA|TRBJ1-2|NA
TGTGCCAGCAGCCGTAAGCCAACCAACAGGGATCGGTGGGATGGCTACACCTTC
CASSRKPTNRDRWDGYTF
>TRBV27|NA|TRBJ1-4|NA
TGTGCCAGCAGTTCAGGCCTCGGACAGTGGACTAATGAAAAACTGTTTTTT
CASSSGLGQWTNEKLFF
>TRBV14|TRBD1|TRBJ2-2|NA
TGTGCCAGCAGCCAAGTACAGGGGAGAGGCACCGGGGAGCTGTTTTTT
CASSQVQGRGTGELFF
>TRBV24-1|TRBD1|TRBJ1-2|NA
TGTGCCACCAGTGACCCGGACAGGTTCGGAGGCTACACCTTC
CATSDPDRFGGYTF